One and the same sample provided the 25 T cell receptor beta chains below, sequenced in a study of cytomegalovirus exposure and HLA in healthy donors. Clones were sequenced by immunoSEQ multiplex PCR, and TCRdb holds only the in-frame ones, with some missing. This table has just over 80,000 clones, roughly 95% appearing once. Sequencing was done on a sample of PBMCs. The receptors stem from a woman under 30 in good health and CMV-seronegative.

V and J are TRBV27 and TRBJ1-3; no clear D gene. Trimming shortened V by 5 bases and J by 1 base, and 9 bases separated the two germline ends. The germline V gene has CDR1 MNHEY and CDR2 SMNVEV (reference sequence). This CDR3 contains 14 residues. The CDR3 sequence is CASSGAISGNTIYF. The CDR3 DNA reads TGTGCCAGCAGTGGAGCGATTTCTGGAAACACCATATATTTT.

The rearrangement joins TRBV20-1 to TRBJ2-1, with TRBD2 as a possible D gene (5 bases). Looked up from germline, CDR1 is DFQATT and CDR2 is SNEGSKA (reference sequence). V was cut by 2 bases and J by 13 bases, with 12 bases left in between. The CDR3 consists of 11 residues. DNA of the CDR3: TGCAGTGCTAGATCCCTAGCTCACCAGTTCTTC. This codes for CSARSLAHQFF.

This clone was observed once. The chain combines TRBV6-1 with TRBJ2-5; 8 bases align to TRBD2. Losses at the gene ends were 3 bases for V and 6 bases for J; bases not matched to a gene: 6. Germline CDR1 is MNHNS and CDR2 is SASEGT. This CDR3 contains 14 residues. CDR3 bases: TGTGCCAGCAGTGAGACGGGAGGGCCCCAGACCCAGTACTTC. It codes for CASSETGGPQTQYF.

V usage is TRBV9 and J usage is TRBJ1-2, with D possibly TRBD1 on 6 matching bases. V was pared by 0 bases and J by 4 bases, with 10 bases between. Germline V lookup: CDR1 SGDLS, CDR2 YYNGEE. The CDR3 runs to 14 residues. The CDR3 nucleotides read TGTGCCAGCAGCGTAGGACAGGAGACCTATGGCTACACCTTC. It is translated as CASSVGQETYGYTF.

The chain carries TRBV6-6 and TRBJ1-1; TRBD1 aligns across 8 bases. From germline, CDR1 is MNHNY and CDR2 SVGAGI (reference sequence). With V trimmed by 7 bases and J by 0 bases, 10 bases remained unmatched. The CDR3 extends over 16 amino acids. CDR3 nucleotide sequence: TGTGCCAGCACACCTGACAGGGGATCCATGAACACTGAAGCTTTCTTT. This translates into CASTPDRGSMNTEAFF.

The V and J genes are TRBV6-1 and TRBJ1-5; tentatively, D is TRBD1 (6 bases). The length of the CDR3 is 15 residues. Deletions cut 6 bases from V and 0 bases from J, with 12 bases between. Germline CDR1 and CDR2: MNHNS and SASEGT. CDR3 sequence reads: CASRPTGYSNQPQHF. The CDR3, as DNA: TGTGCCAGCAGGCCTACAGGGTATAGCAATCAGCCCCAGCATTTT.

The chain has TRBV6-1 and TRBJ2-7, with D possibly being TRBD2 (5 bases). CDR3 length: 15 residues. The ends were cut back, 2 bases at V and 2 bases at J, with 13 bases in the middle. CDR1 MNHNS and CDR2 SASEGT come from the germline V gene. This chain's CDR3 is CASSELGGPAYEQYF. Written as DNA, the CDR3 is TGTGCCAGCAGTGAATTGGGCGGGCCGGCCTACGAGCAGTACTTC.

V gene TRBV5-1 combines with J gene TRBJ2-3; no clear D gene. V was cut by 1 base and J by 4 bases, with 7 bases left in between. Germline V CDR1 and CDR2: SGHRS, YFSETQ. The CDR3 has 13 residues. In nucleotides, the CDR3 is TGCGCCAGCAGCTTGCTTCAGTCAGATACGCAGTATTTT. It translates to CASSLLQSDTQYF.

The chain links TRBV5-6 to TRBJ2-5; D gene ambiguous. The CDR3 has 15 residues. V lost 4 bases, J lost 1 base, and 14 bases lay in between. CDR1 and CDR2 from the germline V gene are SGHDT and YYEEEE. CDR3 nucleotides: TGTGCCAGCAGCGTGGCTGCGGCCGGCCAAGAGACCCAGTACTTC. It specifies CASSVAAAGQETQYF.

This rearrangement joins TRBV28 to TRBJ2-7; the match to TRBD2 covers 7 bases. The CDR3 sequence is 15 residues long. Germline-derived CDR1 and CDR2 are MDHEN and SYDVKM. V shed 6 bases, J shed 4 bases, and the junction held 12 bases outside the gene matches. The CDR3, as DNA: TGTGCCAGCAGGGGGGTCTCGGCGGGAGTTTACGAGCAGTACTTC. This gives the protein CASRGVSAGVYEQYF.

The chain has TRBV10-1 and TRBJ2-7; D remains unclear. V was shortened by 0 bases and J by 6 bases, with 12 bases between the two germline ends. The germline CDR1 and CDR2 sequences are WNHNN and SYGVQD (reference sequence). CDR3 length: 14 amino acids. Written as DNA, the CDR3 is TGCGCCAGCAGTGAGTCCAGTCTGTTATCCGAGCAGTACTTC. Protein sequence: CASSESSLLSEQYF.

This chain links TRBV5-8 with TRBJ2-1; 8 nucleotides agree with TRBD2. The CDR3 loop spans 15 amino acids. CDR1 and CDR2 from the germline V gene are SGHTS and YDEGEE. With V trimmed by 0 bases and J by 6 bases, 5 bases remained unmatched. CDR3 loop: CASSLVGSGSNEQFF. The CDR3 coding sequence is TGTGCCAGCAGCTTGGTCGGGAGCGGGAGCAATGAGCAGTTCTTC.

CDR3 sequence: CASRQESTGELFF. Written as DNA, the CDR3 is TGTGCCAGCAGGCAGGAAAGCACCGGGGAGCTGTTTTTT. The rearrangement links TRBV2 to TRBJ2-2, with D uncertain. Trimming stripped 6 bases from V and 4 bases from J, with 9 bases between. Germline V gene data show CDR1 as SNHLY and CDR2 as FYNNEI. The CDR3 consists of 13 residues. Together with reference TRBV2 and TRBJ2-2, the CDR3 gives the full variable domain: EPEVTQTPSHQVTQMGQEVILRCVPISNHLYFYWYRQILGQKVEFLVSFYNNEISEKSEIFDDQFSVERPDGSNFTLKIRSTKLEDSAMYFCASRQESTGELFFGEGSRLTVL.

CDR3 in DNA: TGCGCCAGCAGTGGACAGGTGGACAATGAGCAGTTCTTC. Translation gives CASSGQVDNEQFF. The V call is TRBV10-1, the J call TRBJ2-1; D is perhaps TRBD1 (6 bases). The germline V gene encodes CDR1 WNHNN and CDR2 SYGVQD (reference sequence). Trimming removed 4 bases at V and 5 bases at J, with 9 bases between. The CDR3 has 13 amino acids.

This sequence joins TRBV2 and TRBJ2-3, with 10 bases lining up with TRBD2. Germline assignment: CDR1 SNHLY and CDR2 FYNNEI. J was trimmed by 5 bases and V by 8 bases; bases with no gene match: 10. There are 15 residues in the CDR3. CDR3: CASDLTSGYGDTQYF. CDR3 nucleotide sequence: TGTGCCAGCGATCTGACTAGCGGGTACGGAGATACGCAGTATTTT.

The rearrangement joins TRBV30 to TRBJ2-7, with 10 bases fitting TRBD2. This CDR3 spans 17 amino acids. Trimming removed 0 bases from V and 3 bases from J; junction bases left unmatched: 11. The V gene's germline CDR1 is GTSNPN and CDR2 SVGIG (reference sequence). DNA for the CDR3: TGTGCCTGGAGTGTACGTCTAGCGGGGGTTCGGCACTACGAGCAGTACTTC. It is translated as CAWSVRLAGVRHYEQYF. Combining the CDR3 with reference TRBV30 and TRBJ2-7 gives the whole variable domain SQTIHQWPATLVQPVGSPLSLECTVEGTSNPNLYWYRQAAGRGLQLLFYSVGIGQISSEVPQNLSASRPQDRQFILSSKKLLLSDSGFYLCAWSVRLAGVRHYEQYFGPGTRLTVT.

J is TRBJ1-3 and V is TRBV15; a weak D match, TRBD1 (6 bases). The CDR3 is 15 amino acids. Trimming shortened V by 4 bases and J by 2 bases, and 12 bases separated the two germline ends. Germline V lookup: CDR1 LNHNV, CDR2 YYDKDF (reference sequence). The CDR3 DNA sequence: TGTGCCACCAGCACGAACAGGGTTCCTGGAAACACCATATATTTT. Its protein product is CATSTNRVPGNTIYF.

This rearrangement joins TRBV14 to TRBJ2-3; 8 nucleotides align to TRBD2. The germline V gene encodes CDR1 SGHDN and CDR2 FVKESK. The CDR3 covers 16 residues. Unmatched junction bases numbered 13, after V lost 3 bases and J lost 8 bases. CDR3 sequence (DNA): TGTGCCAGCAGCCAGGCGCCGGGACTAGGCGAGCGTACGCAGTATTTT. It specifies CASSQAPGLGERTQYF. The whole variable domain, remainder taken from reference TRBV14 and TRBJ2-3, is EAGVTQFPSHSVIEKGQTVTLRCDPISGHDNLYWYRRVMGKEIKFLLHFVKESKQDESGMPNNRFLAERTGGTYSTLKVQPAELEDSGVYFCASSQAPGLGERTQYFGPGTRLTVL.

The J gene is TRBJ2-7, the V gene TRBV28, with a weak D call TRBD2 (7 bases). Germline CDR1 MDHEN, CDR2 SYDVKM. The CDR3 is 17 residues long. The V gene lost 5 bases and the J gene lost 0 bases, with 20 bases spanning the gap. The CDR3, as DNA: TGTGCCAGCAGTCCACGCTGGGGGAGGGGGACCTCCTACGAGCAGTACTTC. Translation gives CASSPRWGRGTSYEQYF. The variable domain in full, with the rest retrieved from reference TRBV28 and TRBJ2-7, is DVKVTQSSRYLVKRTGEKVFLECVQDMDHENMFWYRQDPGLGLRLIYFSYDVKMKEKGDIPEGYSVSREKKERFSLILESASTNQTSMYLCASSPRWGRGTSYEQYFGPGTRLTVT.

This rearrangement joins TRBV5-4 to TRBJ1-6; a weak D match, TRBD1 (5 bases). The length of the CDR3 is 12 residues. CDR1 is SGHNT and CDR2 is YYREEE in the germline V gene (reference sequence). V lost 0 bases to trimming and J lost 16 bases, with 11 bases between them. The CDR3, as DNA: TGTGCCAGCAGCTTGGGTTCGGACATTCTCCACTTT. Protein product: CASSLGSDILHF.

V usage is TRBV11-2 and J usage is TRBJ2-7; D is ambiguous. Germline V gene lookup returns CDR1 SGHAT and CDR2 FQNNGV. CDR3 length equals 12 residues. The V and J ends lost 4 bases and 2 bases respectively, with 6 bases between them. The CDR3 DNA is TGTGCCAGCAGCTCGTCAGCCTACGAGCAGTACTTC. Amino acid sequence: CASSSSAYEQYF.

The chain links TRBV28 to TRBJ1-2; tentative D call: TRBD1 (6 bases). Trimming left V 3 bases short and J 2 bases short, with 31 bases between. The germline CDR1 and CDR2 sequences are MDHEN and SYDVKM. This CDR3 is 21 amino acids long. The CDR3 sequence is CASSLVGDNRDTKSQNYGYTF. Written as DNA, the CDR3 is TGTGCCAGCAGTTTGGTGGGGGACAACCGGGACACAAAGTCCCAGAACTATGGCTACACCTTC.

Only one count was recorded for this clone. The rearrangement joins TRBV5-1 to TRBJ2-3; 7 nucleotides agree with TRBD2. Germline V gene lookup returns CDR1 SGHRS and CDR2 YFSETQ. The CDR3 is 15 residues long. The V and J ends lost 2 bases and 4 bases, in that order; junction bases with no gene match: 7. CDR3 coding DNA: TGCGCCAGCAGCTTAGTAGGAGCGGGATCAGATACGCAGTATTTT. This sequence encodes CASSLVGAGSDTQYF.

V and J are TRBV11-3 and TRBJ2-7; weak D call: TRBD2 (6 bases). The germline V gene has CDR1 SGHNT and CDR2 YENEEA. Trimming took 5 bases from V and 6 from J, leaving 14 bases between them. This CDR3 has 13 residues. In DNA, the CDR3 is TGTGCCAGCAGCGATCCGGGACTTGTCGAGCAGTACTTC. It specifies CASSDPGLVEQYF.

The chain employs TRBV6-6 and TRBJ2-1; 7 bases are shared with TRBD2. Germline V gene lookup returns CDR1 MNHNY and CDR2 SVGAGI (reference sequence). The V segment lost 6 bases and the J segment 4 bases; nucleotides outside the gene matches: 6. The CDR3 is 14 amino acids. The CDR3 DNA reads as TGTGCCAGCAGGCGGGAGAGGGATTACAATGAGCAGTTCTTC. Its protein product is CASRRERDYNEQFF.